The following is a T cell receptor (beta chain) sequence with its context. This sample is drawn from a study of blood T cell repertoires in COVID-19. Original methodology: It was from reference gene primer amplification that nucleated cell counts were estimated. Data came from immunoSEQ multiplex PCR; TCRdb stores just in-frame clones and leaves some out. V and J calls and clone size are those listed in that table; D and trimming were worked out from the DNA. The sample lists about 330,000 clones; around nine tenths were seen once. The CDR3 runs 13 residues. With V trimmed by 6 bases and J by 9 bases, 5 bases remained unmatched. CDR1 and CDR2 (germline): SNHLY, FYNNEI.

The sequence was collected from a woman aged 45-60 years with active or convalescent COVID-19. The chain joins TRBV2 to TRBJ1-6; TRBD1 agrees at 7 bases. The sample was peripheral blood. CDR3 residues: CASRDRATSPLHF. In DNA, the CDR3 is TGTGCCAGCAGAGACAGGGCCACTTCACCCCTCCACTTT.